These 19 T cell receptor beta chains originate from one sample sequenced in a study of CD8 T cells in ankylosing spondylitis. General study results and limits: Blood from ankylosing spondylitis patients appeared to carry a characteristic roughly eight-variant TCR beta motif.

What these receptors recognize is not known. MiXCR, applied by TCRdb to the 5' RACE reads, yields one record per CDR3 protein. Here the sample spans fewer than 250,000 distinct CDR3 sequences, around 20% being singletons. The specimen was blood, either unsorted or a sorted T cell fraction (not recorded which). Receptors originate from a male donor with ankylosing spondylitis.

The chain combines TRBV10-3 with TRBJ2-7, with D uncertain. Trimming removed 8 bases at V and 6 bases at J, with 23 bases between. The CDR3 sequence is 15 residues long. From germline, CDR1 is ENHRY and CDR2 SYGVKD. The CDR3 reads CAIPRPAEEGSEQYF. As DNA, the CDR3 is TGTGCCATCCCTCGTCCCGCGGAAGAAGGCTCCGAGCAGTACTTC.

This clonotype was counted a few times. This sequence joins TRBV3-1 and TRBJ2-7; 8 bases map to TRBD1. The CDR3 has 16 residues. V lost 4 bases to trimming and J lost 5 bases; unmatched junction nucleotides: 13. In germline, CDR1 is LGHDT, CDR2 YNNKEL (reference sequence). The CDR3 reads CASSPRQTGAGNEQYF. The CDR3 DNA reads TGTGCCAGCAGCCCGCGCCAGACAGGGGCGGGGAACGAGCAGTACTTC.

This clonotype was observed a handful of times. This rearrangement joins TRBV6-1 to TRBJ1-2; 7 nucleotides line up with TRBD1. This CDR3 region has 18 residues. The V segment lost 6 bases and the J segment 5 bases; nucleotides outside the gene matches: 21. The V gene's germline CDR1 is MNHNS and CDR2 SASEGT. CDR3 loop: CASSHPWDSETRWYGYTF. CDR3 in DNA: TGTGCCAGCAGCCACCCCTGGGACAGCGAAACCCGTTGGTATGGCTACACCTTC.

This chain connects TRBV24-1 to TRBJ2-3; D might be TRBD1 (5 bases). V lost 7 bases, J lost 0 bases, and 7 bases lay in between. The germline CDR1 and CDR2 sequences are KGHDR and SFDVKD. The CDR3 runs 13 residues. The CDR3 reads CATRDTSTDTQYF. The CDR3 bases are TGTGCCACCAGGGACACCAGCACAGATACGCAGTATTTT.

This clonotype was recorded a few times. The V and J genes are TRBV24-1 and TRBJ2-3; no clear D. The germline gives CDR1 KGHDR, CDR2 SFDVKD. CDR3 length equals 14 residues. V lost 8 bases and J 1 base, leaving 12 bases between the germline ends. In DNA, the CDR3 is TGTGCCACCAATCAGGACGGAGGCACAGATACGCAGTATTTT. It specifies CATNQDGGTDTQYF.

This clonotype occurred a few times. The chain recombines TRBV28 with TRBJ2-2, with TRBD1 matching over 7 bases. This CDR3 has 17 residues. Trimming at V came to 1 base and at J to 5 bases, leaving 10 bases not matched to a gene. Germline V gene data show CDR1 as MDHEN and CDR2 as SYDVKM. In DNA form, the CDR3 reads TGTGCCAGCAGTTTATTGATGACAGGGTATAGGACCGGGGAGCTGTTTTTT. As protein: CASSLLMTGYRTGELFF.

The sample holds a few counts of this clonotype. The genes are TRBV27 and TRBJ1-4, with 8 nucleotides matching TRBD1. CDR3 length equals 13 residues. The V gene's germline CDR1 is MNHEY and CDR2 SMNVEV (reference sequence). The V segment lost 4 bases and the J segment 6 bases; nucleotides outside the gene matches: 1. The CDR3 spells CASSWGQDEKLFF. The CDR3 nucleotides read TGTGCCAGCAGTTGGGGACAGGATGAAAAACTGTTTTTT.

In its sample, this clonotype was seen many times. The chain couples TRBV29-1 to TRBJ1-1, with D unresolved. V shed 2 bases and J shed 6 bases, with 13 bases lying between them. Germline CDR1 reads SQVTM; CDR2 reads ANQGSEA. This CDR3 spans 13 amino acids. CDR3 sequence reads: CSVEIWGNAEAFF. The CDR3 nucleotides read TGCAGCGTTGAAATCTGGGGAAACGCTGAAGCTTTCTTT.

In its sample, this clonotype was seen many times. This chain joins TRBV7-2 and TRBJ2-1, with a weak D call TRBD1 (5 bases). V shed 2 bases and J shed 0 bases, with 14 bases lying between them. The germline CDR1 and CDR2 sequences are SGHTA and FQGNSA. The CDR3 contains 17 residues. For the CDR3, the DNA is TGTGCCAGCAGCTTAAGGGTTGGGGCGGACTCCTACAATGAGCAGTTCTTC. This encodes CASSLRVGADSYNEQFF.

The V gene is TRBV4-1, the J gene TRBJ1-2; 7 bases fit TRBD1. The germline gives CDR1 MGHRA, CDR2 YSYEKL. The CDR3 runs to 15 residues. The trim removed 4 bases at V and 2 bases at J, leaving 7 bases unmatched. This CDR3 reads CASSRPGRGNYGYTF. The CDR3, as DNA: TGCGCCAGCAGCCGACCCGGCAGGGGGAACTATGGCTACACCTTC.

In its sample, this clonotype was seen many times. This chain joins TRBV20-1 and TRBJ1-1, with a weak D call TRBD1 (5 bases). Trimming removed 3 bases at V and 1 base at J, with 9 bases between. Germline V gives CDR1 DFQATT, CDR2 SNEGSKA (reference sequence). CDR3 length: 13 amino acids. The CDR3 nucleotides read TGCAGTGCTAGTAAGACAGAGAACACTGAAGCTTTCTTT. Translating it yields CSASKTENTEAFF.

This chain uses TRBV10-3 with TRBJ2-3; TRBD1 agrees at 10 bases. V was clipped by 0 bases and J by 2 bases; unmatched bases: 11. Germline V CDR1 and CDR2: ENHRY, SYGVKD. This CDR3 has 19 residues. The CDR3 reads CAISESGGTGVATTDTQYF. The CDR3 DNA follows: TGTGCCATCAGTGAGTCGGGGGGGACAGGGGTCGCAACCACAGATACGCAGTATTTT.

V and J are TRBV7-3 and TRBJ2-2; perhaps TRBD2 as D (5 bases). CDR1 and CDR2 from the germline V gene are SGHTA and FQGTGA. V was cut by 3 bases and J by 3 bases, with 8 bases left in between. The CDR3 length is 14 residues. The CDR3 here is CASSLDLHTGELFF. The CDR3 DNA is TGTGCCAGCAGCTTGGACTTGCACACCGGGGAGCTGTTTTTT.

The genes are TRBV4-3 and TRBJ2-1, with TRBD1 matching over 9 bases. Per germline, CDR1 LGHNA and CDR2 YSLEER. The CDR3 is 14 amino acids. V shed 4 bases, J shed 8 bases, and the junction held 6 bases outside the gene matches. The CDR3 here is CASSPGQGIDEQFF. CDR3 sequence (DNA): TGCGCCAGCAGCCCCGGACAGGGGATCGATGAGCAGTTCTTC.

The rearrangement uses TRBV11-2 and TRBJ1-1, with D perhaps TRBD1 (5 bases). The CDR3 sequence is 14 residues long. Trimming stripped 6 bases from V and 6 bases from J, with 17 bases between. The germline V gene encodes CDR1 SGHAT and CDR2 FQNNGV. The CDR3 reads CASSSSLGGPEAFF. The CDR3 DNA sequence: TGTGCCAGCAGTTCCTCCTTGGGGGGACCTGAAGCTTTCTTT.

CDR3: CASSESRDTDTQYF. The DNA for the CDR3 is TGTGCCAGCAGTGAATCAAGGGACACAGATACGCAGTATTTT. J is TRBJ2-3 and V is TRBV2; D is unclear. Germline V gene lookup returns CDR1 SNHLY and CDR2 FYNNEI. This CDR3 has 14 amino acids. The V end was cut by 2 bases, the J end by 2 bases, with 8 bases between.

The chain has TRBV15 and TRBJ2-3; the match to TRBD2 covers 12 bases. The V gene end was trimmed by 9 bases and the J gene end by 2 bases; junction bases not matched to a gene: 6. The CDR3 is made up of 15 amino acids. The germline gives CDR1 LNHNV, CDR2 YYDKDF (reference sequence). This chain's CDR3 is CATRLAGEFTDTQYF. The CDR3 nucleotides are TGTGCCACAAGACTAGCGGGGGAGTTCACAGATACGCAGTATTTT.

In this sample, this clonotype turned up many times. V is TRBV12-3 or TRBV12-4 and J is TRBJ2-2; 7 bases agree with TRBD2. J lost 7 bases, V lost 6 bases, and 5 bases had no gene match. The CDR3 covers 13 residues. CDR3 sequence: CASRETGGGELFF. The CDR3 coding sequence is TGTGCCAGCAGAGAAACGGGGGGCGGGGAGCTGTTTTTT.

The CDR3 DNA reads TGCGCCAGCAGCCAAGAAGCCCAGGGGAACACTGAAGCTTTCTTT. Amino acids: CASSQEAQGNTEAFF. The gene calls are TRBV4-3 and TRBJ1-1, with D possibly TRBD1 on 5 matching bases. The V and J ends lost 0 bases and 1 base respectively, with 9 bases between them. Germline V gene sequence: CDR1 LGHNA, CDR2 YSLEER. CDR3 length equals 15 residues.